This entry lists 30 T cell receptor beta chains sequenced from one sample in a study of spatial heterogeneity in lung cancer. Findings of the study overall: Counts of expanded intratumoral alpha and beta TCRs tracked tumor mutation counts.

No cognate antigen is known for these TCRs. Regarding time point: sample taken at primary tumor resection. TCRdb independently ran MiXCR on the 5' RACE reads; one entry per CDR3 protein. The table has about 15,000 distinct CDR3 sequences, around 6.6% seen once. Sequencing used lung tumor tissue, obtained at surgery. The source of these receptors is a male donor with early-stage non-small cell lung cancer.

This clonotype was seen a few times. The CDR3 is CASSLARLAGEGNEQFF. CDR3 bases: TGTGCCAGCAGCTTAGCGAGGCTAGCGGGGGAAGGGAATGAGCAGTTCTTC. The chain is built from TRBV7-2 and TRBJ2-1, with TRBD2 matching 10 bases. There are 17 residues in the CDR3. J was trimmed by 7 bases and V by 0 bases; bases with no gene match: 9. Germline lookup yields CDR1 SGHTA and CDR2 FQGNSA.

This clonotype has at least ten counts. The gene calls are TRBV6-2 or TRBV6-3 and TRBJ2-3, with 9 bases that match TRBD1. The CDR3 is 14 residues long. The ends lost 11 bases at V and 4 bases at J; junction bases unmatched: 10. The germline V gene has CDR1 MNHEY and CDR2 SVGEGT. CDR3 protein: CAGKRTGEADTQYF. The CDR3 nucleotides are TGTGCCGGAAAGAGGACAGGGGAGGCAGATACGCAGTATTTT.

This clonotype has a count of ten or more. The chain links TRBV3-1 to TRBJ1-6; D unclear. The CDR3 runs 14 residues. Trimming shortened V by 4 bases and J by 9 bases, and 13 bases separated the two germline ends. Germline V lookup: CDR1 LGHDT, CDR2 YNNKEL (reference sequence). As DNA, the CDR3 is TGTGCCAGCAGCCTTCCTTTGGTGGGTTCACCCCTCCACTTT. It codes for CASSLPLVGSPLHF. The full variable domain, rest sourced from reference TRBV3-1 and TRBJ1-6, is DTAVSQTPKYLVTQMGNDKSIKCEQNLGHDTMYWYKQDSKKFLKIMFSYNNKELIINETVPNRFSPKSPDKAHLNLHINSLELGDSAVYFCASSLPLVGSPLHFGNGTRLTVT.

The V and J genes are TRBV11-3 and TRBJ1-3; D is unclear. The V gene's germline CDR1 is SGHNT and CDR2 YENEEA. The CDR3 spans 15 residues. The ends were cut back, 2 bases at V and 2 bases at J, with 10 bases in the middle. The CDR3: CASSLTTGTGNTIYF. The CDR3 DNA reads TGTGCCAGCAGCTTAACGACCGGGACTGGAAACACCATATATTTT.

This clonotype appeared a few times. The V call is TRBV20-1, the J call TRBJ2-7, with 10 bases that match TRBD1. The germline gives CDR1 DFQATT, CDR2 SNEGSKA (reference sequence). The CDR3 consists of 15 residues. J was trimmed by 4 bases and V by 4 bases; bases with no gene match: 10. The CDR3 coding sequence is TGCAGTGCTATCCTTTACGACAGGGGGCTTTACGAGCAGTACTTC. This encodes CSAILYDRGLYEQYF.

This clonotype was seen repeatedly, ten times or more. The chain recombines TRBV24-1 with TRBJ2-1; 9 nucleotides align to TRBD2. Germline trimming cut 9 bases from V and 5 bases from J; bases unmatched to any gene: 7. This CDR3 is 14 amino acids long. The germline V gene encodes CDR1 KGHDR and CDR2 SFDVKD. CDR3 region: CATRSGGNDNEQFF. Here the CDR3 DNA reads TGTGCCACCCGGAGCGGGGGGAACGACAATGAGCAGTTCTTC.

In this sample, this clonotype turned up many times. The genes are TRBV6-4 and TRBJ1-1; tentative D call: TRBD1 (6 bases). The length of the CDR3 is 13 residues. V was cut by 6 bases and J by 12 bases, with 20 bases left in between. Germline lookup yields CDR1 MRHNA and CDR2 SNTAGT. The chain's CDR3 is CASSPGANFRPFF. CDR3 nucleotide sequence: TGTGCCAGCAGCCCAGGGGCGAACTTTAGACCTTTCTTT.

This clonotype was seen many times. The chain carries TRBV10-3 and TRBJ2-1; D gene ambiguous. CDR1 and CDR2 from the germline V gene are ENHRY and SYGVKD. V lost 0 bases and J lost 9, with 9 bases in between. This CDR3 spans 13 amino acids. CDR3 amino acids: CAISESTWGEQFF. The DNA of the CDR3 is TGTGCCATCAGTGAGTCGACTTGGGGTGAGCAGTTCTTC.

This clonotype was seen a few times. V gene TRBV15 combines with J gene TRBJ2-7; either TRBD1 or TRBD2 may supply D (6 bases each). The length of the CDR3 is 15 residues. CDR1 and CDR2 from the germline V gene are LNHNV and YYDKDF (reference sequence). Trimming removed 1 base at V and 1 base at J, with 11 bases between. CDR3 loop: CATSRGGGQSYEQYF. The CDR3 DNA reads as TGTGCCACCAGCAGAGGGGGAGGACAGTCCTACGAGCAGTACTTC. The full variable domain, with the rest looked up from reference TRBV15 and TRBJ2-7, is DAMVIQNPRYQVTQFGKPVTLSCSQTLNHNVMYWYQQKSSQAPKLLFHYYDKDFNNEADTPDNFQSRRPNTSFCFLDIRSPGLGDTAMYLCATSRGGGQSYEQYFGPGTRLTVT.

The gene calls are TRBV6-5 and TRBJ2-3; D may be TRBD1 (6 bases). The CDR3 sequence is 16 residues long. Trimming removed 0 bases from V and 4 bases from J, with 14 bases in between. Looked up from germline, CDR1 is MNHEY and CDR2 is SVGAGI. As DNA, the CDR3 is TGTGCCAGCAGTTACTCGGGGGCTCGAGGGGCAGATACGCAGTATTTT. It yields the protein CASSYSGARGADTQYF.

This clonotype was recorded a few times. This chain connects TRBV12-3 or TRBV12-4 to TRBJ2-3; D unresolved. This CDR3 has 15 amino acids. Trimming shortened V by 6 bases and J by 1 base, and 14 bases separated the two germline ends. Written as DNA, the CDR3 is TGTGCCAGCAGCCTAGGTATAGCAGGCACAGATACGCAGTATTTT. Translating it yields CASSLGIAGTDTQYF.

This clonotype was seen more than once but under ten times. The V gene is TRBV10-3, the J gene TRBJ2-3; 8 bases are a match to TRBD2. The J segment lost 6 bases and the V segment lost 1 base, leaving 6 bases of the junction unmatched. Germline values: CDR1 ENHRY, CDR2 SYGVKD. This CDR3 comprises 15 residues. CDR3 loop: CAISEFGGASDTQYF. The CDR3 DNA reads as TGTGCCATCAGTGAGTTCGGGGGGGCCTCGGATACGCAGTATTTT.

This clonotype appeared a few times. This CDR3 is CSARPRMRGIEAFF. In DNA form, the CDR3 reads TGCAGTGCTAGACCACGTATGCGGGGGATTGAAGCTTTCTTT. This sequence joins TRBV20-1 and TRBJ1-1; D is possibly TRBD1 (5 bases). The CDR3 covers 14 residues. CDR1 is DFQATT and CDR2 is SNEGSKA in the germline V gene (reference sequence). V was clipped by 2 bases and J by 7 bases, with 17 bases between them.

The chain is built from TRBV24-1 and TRBJ2-7, with D unclear. The germline V and J ends were trimmed by 6 bases and 2 bases, with 13 bases remaining between them. The CDR3 is 14 residues long. Germline assignment: CDR1 KGHDR and CDR2 SFDVKD. As DNA, the CDR3 is TGTGCCACCAGTCGGGCAGGTATCCCCTACGAGCAGTACTTC. It codes for CATSRAGIPYEQYF.

This clonotype was picked up many times. V usage is TRBV7-2 and J usage is TRBJ2-7; no firm D call. In germline, CDR1 is SGHTA, CDR2 FQGNSA. V was shortened by 5 bases and J by 3 bases, with 11 bases between the two germline ends. The CDR3 runs 13 residues. CDR3 nucleotide sequence: TGTGCCAGCAGCGTCCCGAGTATCTACGAGCAGTACTTC. It yields the protein CASSVPSIYEQYF.

V gene TRBV27 combines with J gene TRBJ1-4; maybe TRBD1 (5 bases). The V gene lost 7 bases and the J gene lost 4 bases, with 19 bases spanning the gap. CDR1 and CDR2 (germline): MNHEY, SMNVEV (reference sequence). The CDR3 consists of 16 residues. DNA for the CDR3: TGTGCCAGCAAATCAAGGTCCGGGACCAATAATGAAAAACTGTTTTTT. Its protein product is CASKSRSGTNNEKLFF.

This clonotype is medium-sized (0.01 to 0.1%) within its sample. The gene calls are TRBV29-1 and TRBJ2-7; 9 bases are shared with TRBD1. Germline V gene lookup returns CDR1 SQVTM and CDR2 ANQGSEA. This CDR3 region has 14 residues. The J segment lost 6 bases and the V segment lost 4 bases, leaving 10 bases of the junction unmatched. CDR3: CSVASGTGFGEQYF. The CDR3 DNA reads as TGCAGCGTTGCATCTGGGACAGGGTTCGGCGAGCAGTACTTC.

This clonotype was detected ten times or more. V usage is TRBV5-5 and J usage is TRBJ2-6; D call uncertain. The CDR3 contains 16 residues. Trimming took off 0 bases at V and 2 bases at J, with 9 bases between the two ends. Germline CDR1 and CDR2: SGHKS and YYEKEE (reference sequence). In nucleotides, the CDR3 is TGTGCCAGCAGCTTGGTGTGGACCCCTGGGGCCAACGTCCTGACTTTC. It translates to CASSLVWTPGANVLTF.

The rearrangement uses TRBV4-2 and TRBJ2-7; 7 nucleotides align to TRBD2. V dropped 1 base and J dropped 2; count of bases not matched to a gene: 8. CDR1 and CDR2 from the germline V gene are LGHNA and YNFKEQ. CDR3 length: 16 amino acids. Written as DNA, the CDR3 is TGTGCCAGCAGCCAAGGACTAGCCACGATCCCCTACGAGCAGTACTTC. Translating gives CASSQGLATIPYEQYF.

This clonotype occurred many times. V and J are TRBV20-1 and TRBJ1-5, with TRBD1 matching 8 bases. The CDR3 loop spans 13 amino acids. CDR1 is DFQATT, CDR2 SNEGSKA, per germline (reference sequence). Germline trimming cut 6 bases from V and 7 bases from J; bases unmatched to any gene: 8. The CDR3 DNA reads TGCAGTGCAAAGACAGGGGTCAGGCAGCCCCAGCATTTT. Translating gives CSAKTGVRQPQHF.

The chain links TRBV6-2 or TRBV6-3 to TRBJ1-6, with no clear D. The germline CDR1 and CDR2 sequences are MNHEY and SVGEGT. The CDR3 totals 13 residues. V was cut by 4 bases and J by 10 bases, with 11 bases left in between. CDR3 coding DNA: TGTGCCAGCAGTTCCCCCCAAGCGTCACCCCTCCACTTT. Amino acids: CASSSPQASPLHF.

For this clonotype: A much larger clone differs from this one at a single base, so this may be a read error. This chain uses TRBV3-1 with TRBJ1-5, with D unresolved. Per the germline V gene, CDR1 is LGHDT and CDR2 is YNNKEL (reference sequence). This CDR3 contains 14 residues. The CDR3 bases are TGTGACAGCACCCAAGGACTGGGCAATCAGCCCCAGCATTTT. Its protein product is CDSTQGLGNQPQHF.

This clonotype occurred a few times. The V call is TRBV6-6, the J call TRBJ1-5; D call uncertain. V was clipped by 5 bases and J by 0 bases, with 8 bases between them. Germline V gene sequence: CDR1 MNHNY, CDR2 SVGAGI (reference sequence). This CDR3 spans 14 amino acids. In nucleotides, the CDR3 is TGTGCCAGCAGTGACCCATATAGCAATCAGCCCCAGCATTTT. It yields the protein CASSDPYSNQPQHF.

This clonotype was recorded many times. The chain carries TRBV6-5 and TRBJ1-3; D is unresolved. The V gene's germline CDR1 is MNHEY and CDR2 SVGAGI. The CDR3 covers 12 residues. Trimming took off 7 bases at V and 4 bases at J, with 8 bases between the two ends. DNA for the CDR3: TGTGCCAGCACTTCCCCGGGAAACACCATATATTTT. This codes for CASTSPGNTIYF.

V and J are TRBV10-3 and TRBJ2-5; 11 bases map to TRBD2. The V gene's germline CDR1 is ENHRY and CDR2 SYGVKD. Trimming took 4 bases from V and 5 from J; bases not matched to a gene: 6. This CDR3 region has 15 residues. The CDR3 bases are TGTGCCATCAGTGCCGCTAGCGGGGGGCCCGAGACCCAGTACTTC. As protein: CAISAASGGPETQYF.

The chain carries TRBV27 and TRBJ2-1; TRBD1 matches 9 bases. V was pared by 6 bases and J by 3 bases, with 9 bases of the junction left unmatched. The V gene's germline CDR1 is MNHEY and CDR2 SMNVEV (reference sequence). This CDR3 has 16 residues. CDR3 sequence: CASSRGGTGIYNEQFF. The CDR3 DNA follows: TGTGCCAGCAGCCGTGGCGGGACAGGGATCTACAATGAGCAGTTCTTC.

This clonotype was found many times. The chain combines TRBV7-9 with TRBJ1-6; 10 nucleotides agree with TRBD1. This CDR3 is 18 amino acids long. The germline V gene has CDR1 SEHNR and CDR2 FQNEAQ (reference sequence). The V segment lost 5 bases and the J segment 5 bases; nucleotides outside the gene matches: 12. DNA for the CDR3: TGTGCCAGCAGCCAAGGGACAGGGGCTTTACCTAATAATTCACCCCTCCACTTT. Its protein is CASSQGTGALPNNSPLHF.

This clonotype was observed at least ten times. V gene TRBV6-2 or TRBV6-3 combines with J gene TRBJ2-1, with 9 bases identical to TRBD1. Looked up from germline, CDR1 is MNHEY and CDR2 is SVGEGT. This CDR3 has 17 residues. Germline trimming cut 5 bases from V and 8 bases from J; bases unmatched to any gene: 16. The CDR3 spells CASSLEWAGQGVDEQFF. CDR3 sequence (DNA): TGTGCCAGCAGTCTCGAGTGGGCGGGACAGGGTGTGGATGAGCAGTTCTTC.

This clonotype was found a few times. The V and J genes are TRBV7-2 and TRBJ2-1; 9 bases map to TRBD1. V trimming: 5 bases; J trimming: 10 bases; junction bases outside the gene matches: 9. Germline assignment: CDR1 SGHTA and CDR2 FQGNSA. The CDR3 has 14 amino acids. CDR3 in amino acids: CASSLRDRVYEQFF. In DNA, the CDR3 is TGTGCCAGCAGCCTCCGGGACAGGGTTTACGAGCAGTTCTTC. Based on the CDR3 plus reference TRBV7-2 and TRBJ2-1, the full variable domain is GAGVSQSPSNKVTEKGKDVELRCDPISGHTALYWYRQSLGQGLEFLIYFQGNSAPDKSGLPSDRFSAERTGGSVSTLTIQRTQQEDSAVYLCASSLRDRVYEQFFGPGTRLTVL.

This clonotype was seen repeatedly, ten times or more. The chain carries TRBV6-1 and TRBJ1-5; no definite D call. CDR1 MNHNS and CDR2 SASEGT come from the germline V gene. Trimming took off 7 bases at V and 7 bases at J, with 17 bases between the two ends. The CDR3 has 14 residues. The CDR3 reads CASIRGLGIQPQHF. CDR3 sequence (DNA): TGTGCCAGCATCCGAGGATTGGGTATACAGCCCCAGCATTTT.